This is a list of T cell receptor beta chains from one sample in a study of PD-1 blockade in classical Hodgkin lymphoma. Clones were read by immunoSEQ multiplex PCR, and TCRdb kept only the in-frame ones, dropping some. The data show roughly 2,700 clones, around 71% seen once. The sequencing used CD8+ T cells from blood, collected at baseline. These receptors originate from a human donor with classical Hodgkin lymphoma. CDR3s include the opening cysteine and the closing phenylalanine or tryptophan. Fields, in order: V gene, clone size, CDR3 length, J gene, CDR3 protein. Rows may omit the clone size; those that give it use once, few, many or a size class.

TRBV27	.	13	TRBJ2-3	CASSAFSTDTQYF
TRBV27	few	13	TRBJ1-1	CASSSGGVTEAFF
TRBV4-2	large	13	TRBJ2-1	CASSPPWGDEQFF
TRBV5-1	.	14	.	CASSLETGGYEQYF
TRBV4-3	.	15	TRBJ2-5	CASSQRVYTQETQYF
TRBV4-3	.	10	TRBJ2-3	CASSADTQYF
TRBV30	.	14	TRBJ1-6	CAWSTGTGYSPLHF
TRBV10-3	.	15	TRBJ1-4	CAISESRGQGEKLFF
TRBV14	.	12	TRBJ1-2	CASSQVWYGYTF
TRBV11-3	.	15	TRBJ1-4	CASRQQGATGEKLFF
TRBV4-2	.	16	TRBJ2-6	CASSGDGSSGANVLTF
TRBV19	.	16	TRBJ2-1	CASSIGSGQGVYEQFF
TRBV11-2	once	13	TRBJ1-2	CASSPSDNYGYTF
TRBV9	.	14	TRBJ1-1	CASSDDLGNTEAFF
TRBV11-2	once	14	TRBJ1-2	CASSLWENLYGYTF
TRBV27	.	16	TRBJ2-1	CASSLSGLSPGNEQFF
TRBV7-9	.	14	TRBJ2-5	CASSSQGAQETQYF
TRBV4-3	.	15	TRBJ2-1	CASSQAAGLYNEQFF
TRBV7-9	.	15	TRBJ2-1	CASSLVAGGYNEQFF
TRBV13	.	14	TRBJ1-5	CASSFNGGLEPQHF
TRBV5-8	once	17	TRBJ1-5	CASVQGGEAYSNQPQHF
TRBV9	.	13	TRBJ1-2	CASTNQAISGYTF
TRBV27	.	14	TRBJ1-1	CASSFAGGNTEAFF
TRBV10-3	.	18	TRBJ1-2	CAISESPVREPINYGYTF
TRBV6-1	.	11	TRBJ2-7	CASSERGDSFF
TRBV2	.	15	TRBJ2-1	CASSASGGSYNEQFF
TRBV11-3	.	18	TRBJ2-7	CASSLLKLIYKSSYEQYF